This T cell receptor beta chain came from a study of regulatory T cells in long-lasting Graves disease. Time point in this sample: newly diagnosed GD, antithyroid drugs for less than 3 months. TCR sequences were obtained from RNA taken from PBMCs. This clonotype was recorded a few times. Its matching antigen is unknown. Study-level points and caveats: Patients whose Graves' disease persisted exhibited lower TCR diversity than those newly diagnosed.

With iRepertoire HTBI primers and Arm-PCR of CDR3 regions, TCR beta libraries were built. MiXCR, run by TCRdb on the multiplex PCR reads, gives a single entry per CDR3 protein. The data contain about 210,000 distinct CDR3 sequences, roughly 19% of them singletons. The data also belong to a second study, concerning T cells in Graves' hyperthyroidism and ophthalmopathy. Turning to that study: Used for diagnoses were clinical symptoms, serum thyroxine and TRAb, thyroid ultrasound and orbital computed tomography. In the blood, most expanded thyroid clonotypes above 0.001 appeared as well.

This specimen was peripheral blood mononuclear cells (PBMCs), taken at new diagnosis, from a patient treated with antithyroid drugs. This clonotype was obtained from a young woman with Graves disease.

In DNA form, the CDR3 reads TGTGCCAGCAGAGCGACAGATATCTCCTACGAGCAGTACTTC. Translation: CASRATDISYEQYF. V is TRBV2 and J is TRBJ2-7; maybe TRBD1 (5 bases). Trimming removed 6 bases at V and 0 bases at J, with 12 bases between. The CDR3 runs 14 residues. The germline gives CDR1 SNHLY, CDR2 FYNNEI.